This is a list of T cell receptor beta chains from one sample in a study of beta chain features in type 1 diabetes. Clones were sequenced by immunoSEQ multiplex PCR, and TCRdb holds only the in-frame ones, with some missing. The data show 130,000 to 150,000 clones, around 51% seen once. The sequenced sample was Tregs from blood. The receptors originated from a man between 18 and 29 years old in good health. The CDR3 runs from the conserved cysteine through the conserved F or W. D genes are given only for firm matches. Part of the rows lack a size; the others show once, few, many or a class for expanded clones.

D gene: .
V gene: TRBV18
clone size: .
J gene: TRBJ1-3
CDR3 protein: CASSPIGPGVEAGNTIYF
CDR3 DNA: TGTGCCAGCTCCCCCATCGGTCCGGGTGTAGAGGCTGGAAACACCATATATTTT

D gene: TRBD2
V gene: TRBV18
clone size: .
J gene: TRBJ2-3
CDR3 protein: CASSPGTSGTGGDTQYF
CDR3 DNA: TGTGCCAGCTCACCCGGGACTAGCGGGACCGGGGGAGATACGCAGTATTTT

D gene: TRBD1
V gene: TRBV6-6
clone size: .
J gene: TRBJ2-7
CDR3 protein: CASSYAGTAYEQYF
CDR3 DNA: TGTGCCAGCAGTTACGCCGGGACAGCCTACGAGCAGTACTTC

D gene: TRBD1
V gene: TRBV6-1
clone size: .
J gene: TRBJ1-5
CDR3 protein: CASSEGSTGGYQPQHF
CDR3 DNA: TGTGCCAGCAGTGAAGGATCGACAGGGGGTTATCAGCCCCAGCATTTT

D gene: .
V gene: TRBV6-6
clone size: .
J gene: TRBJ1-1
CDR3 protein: CATLTQGDTEAFF
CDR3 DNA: TGTGCCACCCTAACACAGGGAGACACTGAAGCTTTCTTT

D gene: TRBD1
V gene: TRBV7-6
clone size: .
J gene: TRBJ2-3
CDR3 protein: CASSLVRDRVRDTQYF
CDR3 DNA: TGTGCCAGCAGCTTAGTCCGGGACAGGGTTAGAGATACGCAGTATTTT

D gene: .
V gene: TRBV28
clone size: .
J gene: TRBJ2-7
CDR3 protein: CASSFWGAYEQYF
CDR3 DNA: TGTGCCAGCAGTTTTTGGGGGGCCTACGAGCAGTACTTC

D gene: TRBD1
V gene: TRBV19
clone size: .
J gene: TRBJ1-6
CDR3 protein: CASSKDRGRSPLHF
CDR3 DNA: TGTGCCAGTAGTAAGGACAGGGGGCGATCACCCCTCCACTTT

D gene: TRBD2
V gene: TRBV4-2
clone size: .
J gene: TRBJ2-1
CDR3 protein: CASSQGLELVQFF
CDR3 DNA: TGTGCCAGCAGCCAGGGACTAGAGTTGGTCCAGTTCTTC

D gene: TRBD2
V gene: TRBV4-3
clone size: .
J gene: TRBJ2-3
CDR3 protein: CASSQELAGVDTQYF
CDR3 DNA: TGCGCCAGCAGCCAAGAACTAGCGGGAGTAGATACGCAGTATTTT

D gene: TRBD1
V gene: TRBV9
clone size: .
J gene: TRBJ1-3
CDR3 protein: CASSIRDRVNTIYF
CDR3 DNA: TGTGCCAGCAGCATCCGGGACAGGGTGAACACCATATATTTT

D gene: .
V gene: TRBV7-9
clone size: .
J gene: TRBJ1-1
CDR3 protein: CASSLALGGTEAFF
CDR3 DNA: TGTGCCAGCAGCTTAGCGCTAGGGGGAACTGAAGCTTTCTTT

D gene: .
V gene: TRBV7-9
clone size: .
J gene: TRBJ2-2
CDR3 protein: CASRRRQNTGELFF
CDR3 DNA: TGTGCCAGCAGGCGAAGACAGAACACCGGGGAGCTGTTTTTT

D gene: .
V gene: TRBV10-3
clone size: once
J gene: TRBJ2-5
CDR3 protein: CAISESSYQETQYF
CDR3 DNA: TGTGCCATCAGTGAGTCGTCGTACCAAGAGACCCAGTACTTC

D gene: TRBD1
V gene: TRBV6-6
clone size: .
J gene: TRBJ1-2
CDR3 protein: CASSYGQGAYGYTF
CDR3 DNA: TGTGCCAGCAGTTACGGACAGGGGGCCTATGGCTACACCTTC

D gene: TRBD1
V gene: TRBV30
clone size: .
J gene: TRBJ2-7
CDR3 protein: CAGTVSSYEQYF
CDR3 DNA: TGTGCGGGGACAGTAAGCTCCTACGAGCAGTACTTC

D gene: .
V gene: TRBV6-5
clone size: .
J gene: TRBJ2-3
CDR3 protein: CASSRDTRGDTQYF
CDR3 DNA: TGTGCCAGCAGCCGGGACACGCGGGGGGATACGCAGTATTTT

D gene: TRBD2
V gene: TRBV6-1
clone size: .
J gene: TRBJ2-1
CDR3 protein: CASRWTSGRAEFF
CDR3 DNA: TGTGCCAGCAGATGGACTAGCGGGAGGGCAGAGTTCTTC

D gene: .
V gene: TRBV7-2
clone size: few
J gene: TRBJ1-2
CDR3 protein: CASSLVGGASYTF
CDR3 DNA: TGTGCCAGCAGCTTAGTTGGGGGGGCGTCCTACACCTTC

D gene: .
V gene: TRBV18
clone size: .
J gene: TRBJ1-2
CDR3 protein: CASSPARDSYGYTF
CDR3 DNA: TGTGCCAGCTCACCAGCCAGGGACTCCTATGGCTACACCTTC

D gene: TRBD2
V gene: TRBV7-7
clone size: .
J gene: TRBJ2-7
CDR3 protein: CASSLAGEGEQYF
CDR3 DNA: TGTGCTAGCAGCTTGGCGGGAGAGGGGGAGCAGTACTTC

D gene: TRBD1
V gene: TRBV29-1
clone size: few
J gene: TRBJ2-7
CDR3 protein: CSVEVMGQGSYEQYF
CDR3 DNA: TGCAGCGTTGAAGTAATGGGACAGGGATCCTACGAGCAGTACTTC

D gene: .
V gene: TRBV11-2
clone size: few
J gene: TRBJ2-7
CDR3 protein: CASSSQDSHSYEQYF
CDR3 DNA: TGTGCCAGCAGCTCCCAGGACAGCCATTCCTACGAGCAGTACTTC

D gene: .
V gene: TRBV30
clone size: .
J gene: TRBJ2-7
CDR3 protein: CAWEASYEQYF
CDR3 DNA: TGTGCCTGGGAGGCCTCCTACGAGCAGTACTTC

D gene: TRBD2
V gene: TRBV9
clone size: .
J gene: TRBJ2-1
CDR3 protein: CASSVVGGVEQFF
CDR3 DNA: TGTGCCAGCAGCGTAGTGGGGGGGGTTGAGCAGTTCTTC

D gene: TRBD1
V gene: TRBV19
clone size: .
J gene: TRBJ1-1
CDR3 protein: CASSRDRPAEAFF
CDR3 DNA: TGTGCCAGTAGCCGGGACAGGCCTGCGGAAGCTTTCTTT

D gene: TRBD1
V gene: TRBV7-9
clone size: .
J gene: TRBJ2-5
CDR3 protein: CASSFGTGPQETQYF
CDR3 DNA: TGTGCCAGCAGCTTTGGGACAGGGCCTCAAGAGACCCAGTACTTC

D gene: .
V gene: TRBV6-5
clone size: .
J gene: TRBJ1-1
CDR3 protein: CASSYWGEAFF
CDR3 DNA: TGTGCCAGCAGTTACTGGGGGGAGGCTTTCTTT

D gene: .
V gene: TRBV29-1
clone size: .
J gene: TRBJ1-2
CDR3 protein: CSVDRAYGYTF
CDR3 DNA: TGCAGCGTTGACAGGGCCTATGGCTACACCTTC

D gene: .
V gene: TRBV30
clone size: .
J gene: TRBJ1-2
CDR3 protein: CAWSVLGALPSGYTF
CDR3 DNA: TGTGCCTGGAGTGTTCTGGGGGCGCTCCCGTCTGGCTACACCTTC

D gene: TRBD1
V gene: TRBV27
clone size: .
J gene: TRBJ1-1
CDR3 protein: CASSFGTGLNTEALF
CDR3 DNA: TGTGCCAGCAGTTTCGGGACAGGTTTGAACACTGAAGCTCTCTTT

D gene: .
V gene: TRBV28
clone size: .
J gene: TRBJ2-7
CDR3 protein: CASSGQPYEQYF
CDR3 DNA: TGTGCCAGCAGCGGACAGCCCTACGAGCAGTACTTC

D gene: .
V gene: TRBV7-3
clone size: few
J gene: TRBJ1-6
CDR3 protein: CASSLQGNSPLHF
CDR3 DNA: TGTGCCAGCAGCTTACAGGGGAATTCACCCCTCCACTTT

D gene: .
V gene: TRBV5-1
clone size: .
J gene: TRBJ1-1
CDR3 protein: CASSLARPQGPEAFF
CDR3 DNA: TGCGCCAGCAGCTTGGCCAGGCCACAAGGCCCTGAAGCTTTCTTT

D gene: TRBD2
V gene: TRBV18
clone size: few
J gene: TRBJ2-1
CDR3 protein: CASSPSSGSYNEQFF
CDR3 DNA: TGTGCCAGCTCACCTTCTAGCGGGAGTTACAATGAGCAGTTCTTC

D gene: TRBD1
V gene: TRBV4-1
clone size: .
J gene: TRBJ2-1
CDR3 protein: CASSHKKRETGTNEQFF
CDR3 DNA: TGCGCCAGCAGCCATAAGAAAAGAGAGACAGGGACAAATGAGCAGTTCTTC

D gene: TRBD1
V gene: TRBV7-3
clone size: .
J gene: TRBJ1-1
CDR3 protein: CASSLREYRGAGTEAFF
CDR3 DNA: TGTGCCAGCAGCTTAAGGGAGTACAGGGGTGCGGGCACTGAAGCTTTCTTT

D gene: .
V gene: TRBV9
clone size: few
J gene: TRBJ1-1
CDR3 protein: CASSPLSGKSEAFF
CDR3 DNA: TGTGCCAGCAGCCCTCTCTCAGGGAAGTCTGAAGCTTTCTTT

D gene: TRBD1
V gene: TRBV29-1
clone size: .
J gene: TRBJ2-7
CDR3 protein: CSARTGRSYEQYF
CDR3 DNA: TGCAGCGCGAGGACAGGGAGGAGCTACGAGCAGTACTTC

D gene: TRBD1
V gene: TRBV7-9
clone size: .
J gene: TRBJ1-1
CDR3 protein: CASSLTGPEAFF
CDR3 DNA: TGTGCCAGCAGCTTGACAGGGCCTGAAGCTTTCTTT

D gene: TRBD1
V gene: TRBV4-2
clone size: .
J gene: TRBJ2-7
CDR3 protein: CASSHVRGTGVSYEQYF
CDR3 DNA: TGTGCCAGCAGCCACGTCAGAGGGACAGGGGTTTCCTACGAGCAGTACTTC

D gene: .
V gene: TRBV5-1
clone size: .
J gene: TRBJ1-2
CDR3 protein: CASSLAEAGGSYGYTF
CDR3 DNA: TGCGCCAGCAGCTTGGCCGAGGCGGGAGGGTCTTATGGCTACACCTTC

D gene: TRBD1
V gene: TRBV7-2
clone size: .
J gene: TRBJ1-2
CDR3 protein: CASSYRGRDGYTF
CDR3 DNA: TGTGCCAGCAGCTACAGGGGGAGGGATGGCTACACCTTC

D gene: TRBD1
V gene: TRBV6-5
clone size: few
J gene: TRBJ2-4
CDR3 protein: CASRIQGAKNIQYF
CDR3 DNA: TGTGCCAGCAGAATACAGGGGGCGAAAAACATTCAGTACTTC

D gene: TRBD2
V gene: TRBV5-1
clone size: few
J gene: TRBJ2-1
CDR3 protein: CASSRRLAGRNEQFF
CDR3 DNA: TGCGCCAGCAGCCGGCGGCTAGCGGGAAGGAATGAGCAGTTCTTC

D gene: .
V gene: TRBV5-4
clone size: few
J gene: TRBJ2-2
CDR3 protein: CASTMGRWNTGELFF
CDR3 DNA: TGTGCCAGCACTATGGGCAGGTGGAACACCGGGGAGCTGTTTTTT

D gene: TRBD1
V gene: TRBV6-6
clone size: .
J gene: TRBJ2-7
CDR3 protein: CASGQGIAYEQYF
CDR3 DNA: TGTGCCAGCGGACAGGGGATTGCCTACGAGCAGTACTTC

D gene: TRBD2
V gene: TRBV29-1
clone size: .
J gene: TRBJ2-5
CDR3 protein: CSVIAGGNLQYF
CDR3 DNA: TGCAGCGTTATAGCGGGGGGGAACCTACAGTACTTC

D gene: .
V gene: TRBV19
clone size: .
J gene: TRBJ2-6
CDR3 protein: CASRAEQVSGANVLTF
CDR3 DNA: TGTGCCAGTAGGGCCGAACAGGTCTCTGGGGCCAACGTCCTGACTTTC

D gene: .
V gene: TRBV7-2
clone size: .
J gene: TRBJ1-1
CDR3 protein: CASSLQGLNTEAFF
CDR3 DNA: TGTGCCAGCAGCTTACAGGGGCTGAACACTGAAGCTTTCTTT

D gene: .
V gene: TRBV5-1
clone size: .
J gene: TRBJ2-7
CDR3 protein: CASSSQGRVSEQYF
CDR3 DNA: TGCGCCAGCAGCTCCCAGGGGAGGGTGAGCGAGCAGTACTTC

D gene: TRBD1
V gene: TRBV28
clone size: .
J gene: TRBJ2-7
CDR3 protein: CASRGTGSYEQYF
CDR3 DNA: TGTGCCAGCAGGGGGACAGGTTCCTACGAGCAGTACTTC

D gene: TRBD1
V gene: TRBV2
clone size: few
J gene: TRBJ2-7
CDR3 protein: CASSRDRGYWEQYF
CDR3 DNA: TGTGCCAGCAGCCGGGACAGGGGATATTGGGAGCAGTACTTC

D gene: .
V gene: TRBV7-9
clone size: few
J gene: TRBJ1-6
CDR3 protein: CASSLGGGSPLHF
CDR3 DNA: TGTGCCAGCAGCTTAGGCGGGGGCTCACCCCTCCACTTT